Shown below are 5 T cell receptor beta chains from a single sample sequenced in a study of cytomegalovirus exposure and HLA in healthy donors. The primer mix had 60 Vbeta and 13 Jbeta primers. The method was immunoSEQ multiplex PCR; TCRdb's version includes in-frame clones alone and lacks a portion of them. The sample has approximately 76,000 clones; 60% to 75% are singletons. Input material: PBMCs. The source is a woman in her 40s in good health and CMV-seropositive.

The chain combines TRBV27 with TRBJ1-2; D call uncertain. This CDR3 has 13 amino acids. Deletions cut 5 bases from V and 1 base from J, with 8 bases between. The germline gives CDR1 MNHEY, CDR2 SMNVEV (reference sequence). CDR3 in DNA: TGTGCCAGCAGTGAGGAGTTTAACTATGGCTACACCTTC. Its protein product is CASSEEFNYGYTF.

This chain joins TRBV9 and TRBJ2-7, with 12 bases identical to TRBD2. This CDR3 is built from 15 residues. With V trimmed by 3 bases and J by 3 bases, 4 bases remained unmatched. From germline, CDR1 is SGDLS and CDR2 YYNGEE. This CDR3 is CASSETSGRIYEQYF. CDR3 bases: TGTGCCAGCAGCGAGACTAGCGGGAGAATCTACGAGCAGTACTTC.

A few counts support this clone. This chain uses TRBV5-6 with TRBJ2-3, with 10 nucleotides matching TRBD2. The CDR3 length is 17 residues. V gave up 0 bases and J gave up 6 bases; unmatched junction bases: 10. The germline gives CDR1 SGHDT, CDR2 YYEEEE. In nucleotides, the CDR3 is TGTGCCAGCAGCTTGGACCCGTTAGCGGGAGGCTCCGATACGCAGTATTTT. This translates into CASSLDPLAGGSDTQYF.

This clone has just a few counts. Other DNA variants within this sample encode the same CDR3. This rearrangement joins TRBV29-1 to TRBJ1-6; D perhaps matches TRBD1 (6 bases). The CDR3 is 11 residues long. Germline CDR1 reads SQVTM; CDR2 reads ANQGSEA. The germline V and J ends were trimmed by 7 bases and 14 bases, with 15 bases remaining between them. The CDR3 loop reads CSASQGETLHF. CDR3 sequence (DNA): TGCAGCGCGTCACAGGGCGAGACCCTCCACTTT.

The chain carries TRBV18 and TRBJ2-2; D remains unclear. CDR3 length: 13 residues. The V and J ends lost 2 bases and 5 bases respectively, with 6 bases between them. Germline CDR1 and CDR2: KGHSH and LQKENI. The DNA of the CDR3 is TGTGCCAGCTCACCAACGGTGACCGGGGAGCTGTTTTTT. Translated: CASSPTVTGELFF.